This T cell receptor beta chain was captured by sequencing in a study of tumor T cells in aggressive B-cell lymphoma. The protocol was immunoSEQ multiplex PCR, while the TCRdb copy is restricted to in-frame clones and leaves out a portion. The sample includes roughly 740 clones, under 95% seen only once; the top ten take about 5%. The sample holds a few counts of this clone. Germline CDR1 is MDHEN and CDR2 is SYDVKM. The CDR3 has 12 residues. V lost 2 bases to trimming and J lost 4 bases, with 3 bases between them. Sequenced material: tumor tissue. The V gene is TRBV28, the J gene TRBJ1-5; no reliable D call. This TCR came from an adult with diffuse large B cell lymphoma. The CDR3 nucleotides read TGTGCCAGCAGTTTACCAAATCAGCCCCAGCATTTT. Amino acids: CASSLPNQPQHF. Combining the CDR3 with reference TRBV28 and TRBJ1-5 gives the whole variable domain DVKVTQSSRYLVKRTGEKVFLECVQDMDHENMFWYRQDPGLGLRLIYFSYDVKMKEKGDIPEGYSVSREKKERFSLILESASTNQTSMYLCASSLPNQPQHFGDGTRLSIL.